Each of the 3 T cell receptor beta chains below was sequenced from the same sample in a study of blood T cell repertoires in COVID-19. Clones were sequenced by immunoSEQ multiplex PCR, and TCRdb holds only the in-frame ones, with some missing. The top ten clones hold approximately 6% of a sample with about 46,000 clones, around 80% of them seen once. The sample taken for sequencing was peripheral blood. The receptors come from a woman older than 75 with acute or convalescent COVID-19.

In this sample, this clone turned up once. The chain combines TRBV19 with TRBJ1-5, with TRBD1 as a possible D gene (6 bases). CDR1 LNHDA and CDR2 SQIVND come from the germline V gene (reference sequence). The V end was cut by 8 bases, the J end by 4 bases, with 18 bases between. This CDR3 is built from 15 residues. In nucleotides, the CDR3 is TGTGCCAGTCGACAACAACAGGGTTTAAATCAGCCCCAGCATTTT. Translation: CASRQQQGLNQPQHF.

The rearrangement joins TRBV21-1 to TRBJ2-5; TRBD2, the table's D call, lacks a check against the DNA. TRBV21-1 is labeled a pseudogene. CDR3 length: 14 amino acids. The CDR3 loop is CASSKVGGKETQYF. CDR3 bases: TGTGCCAGCAGCAAAGTCGGAGGGAAAGAGACCCAGTACTTC.

The rearrangement links TRBV18 to TRBJ1-5, with D hard to call. V was clipped by 0 bases and J by 3 bases, with 9 bases between them. The germline V gene encodes CDR1 KGHSH and CDR2 LQKENI. This CDR3 contains 15 residues. CDR3 amino acids: CASSPPGGDNQPQHF. DNA for the CDR3: TGTGCCAGCTCACCACCGGGAGGAGACAATCAGCCCCAGCATTTT.